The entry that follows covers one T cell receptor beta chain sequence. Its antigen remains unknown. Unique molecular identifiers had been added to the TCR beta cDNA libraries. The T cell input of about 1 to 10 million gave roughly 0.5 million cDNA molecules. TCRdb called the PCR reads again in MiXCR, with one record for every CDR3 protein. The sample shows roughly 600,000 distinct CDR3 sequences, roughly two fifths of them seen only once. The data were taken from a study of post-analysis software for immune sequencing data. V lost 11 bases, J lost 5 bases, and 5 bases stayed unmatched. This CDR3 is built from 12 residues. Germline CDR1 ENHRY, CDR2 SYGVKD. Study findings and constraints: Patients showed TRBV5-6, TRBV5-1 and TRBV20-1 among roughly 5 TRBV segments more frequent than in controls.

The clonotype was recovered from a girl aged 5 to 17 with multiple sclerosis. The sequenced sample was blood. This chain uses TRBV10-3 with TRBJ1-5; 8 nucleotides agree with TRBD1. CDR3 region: CAAATGDQPQHF. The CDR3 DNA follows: TGTGCCGCCGCGACAGGGGATCAGCCCCAGCATTTT.